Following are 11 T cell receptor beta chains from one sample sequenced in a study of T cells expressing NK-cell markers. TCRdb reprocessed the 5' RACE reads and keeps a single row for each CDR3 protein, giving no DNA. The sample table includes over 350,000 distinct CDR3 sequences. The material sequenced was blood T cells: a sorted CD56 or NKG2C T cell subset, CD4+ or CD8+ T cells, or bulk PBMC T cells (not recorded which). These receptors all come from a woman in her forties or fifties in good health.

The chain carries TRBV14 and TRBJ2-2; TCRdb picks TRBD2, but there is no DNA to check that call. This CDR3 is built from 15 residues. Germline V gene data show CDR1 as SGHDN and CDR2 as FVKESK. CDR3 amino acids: CASSLEPGTYGELFF.

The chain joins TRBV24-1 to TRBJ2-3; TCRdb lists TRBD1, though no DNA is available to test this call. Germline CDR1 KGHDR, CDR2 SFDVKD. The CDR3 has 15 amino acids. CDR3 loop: CATSDQDRGTDTQYF.

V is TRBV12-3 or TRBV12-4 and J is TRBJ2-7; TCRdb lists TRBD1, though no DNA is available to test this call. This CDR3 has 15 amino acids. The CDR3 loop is CASSSQGKLVHEQYF.

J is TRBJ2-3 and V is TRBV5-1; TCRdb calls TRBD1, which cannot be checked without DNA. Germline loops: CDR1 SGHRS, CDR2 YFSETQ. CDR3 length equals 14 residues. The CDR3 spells CASSLEGGTDTQYF.

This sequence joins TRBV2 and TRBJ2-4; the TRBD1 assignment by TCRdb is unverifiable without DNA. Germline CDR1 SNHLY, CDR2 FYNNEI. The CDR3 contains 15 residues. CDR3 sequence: CASVRAGDRDSIQYF.

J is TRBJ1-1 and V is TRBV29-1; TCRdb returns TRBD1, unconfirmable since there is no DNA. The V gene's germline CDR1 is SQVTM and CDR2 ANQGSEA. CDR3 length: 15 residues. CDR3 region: CSVAKKGGLDTEAFF.

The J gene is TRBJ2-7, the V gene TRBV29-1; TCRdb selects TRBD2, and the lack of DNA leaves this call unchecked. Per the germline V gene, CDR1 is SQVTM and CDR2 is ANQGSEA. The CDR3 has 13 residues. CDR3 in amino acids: CSARLAGNYEQYF.

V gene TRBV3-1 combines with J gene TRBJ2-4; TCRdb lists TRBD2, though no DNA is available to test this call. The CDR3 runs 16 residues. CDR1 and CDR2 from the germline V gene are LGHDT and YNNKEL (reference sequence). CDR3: CASSRLAGEAKNIQYF.

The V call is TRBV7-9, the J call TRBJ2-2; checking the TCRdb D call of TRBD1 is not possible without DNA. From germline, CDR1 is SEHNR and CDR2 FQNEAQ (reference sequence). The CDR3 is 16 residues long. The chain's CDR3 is CASSGAGTEFTGELFF.

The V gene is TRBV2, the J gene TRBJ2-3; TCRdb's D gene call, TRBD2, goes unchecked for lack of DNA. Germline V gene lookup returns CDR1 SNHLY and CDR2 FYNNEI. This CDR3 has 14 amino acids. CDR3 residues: CASSAGRTQDTQYF.

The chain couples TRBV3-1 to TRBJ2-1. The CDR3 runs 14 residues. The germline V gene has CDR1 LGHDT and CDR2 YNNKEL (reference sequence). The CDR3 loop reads CASSQDHYTDEQFF.